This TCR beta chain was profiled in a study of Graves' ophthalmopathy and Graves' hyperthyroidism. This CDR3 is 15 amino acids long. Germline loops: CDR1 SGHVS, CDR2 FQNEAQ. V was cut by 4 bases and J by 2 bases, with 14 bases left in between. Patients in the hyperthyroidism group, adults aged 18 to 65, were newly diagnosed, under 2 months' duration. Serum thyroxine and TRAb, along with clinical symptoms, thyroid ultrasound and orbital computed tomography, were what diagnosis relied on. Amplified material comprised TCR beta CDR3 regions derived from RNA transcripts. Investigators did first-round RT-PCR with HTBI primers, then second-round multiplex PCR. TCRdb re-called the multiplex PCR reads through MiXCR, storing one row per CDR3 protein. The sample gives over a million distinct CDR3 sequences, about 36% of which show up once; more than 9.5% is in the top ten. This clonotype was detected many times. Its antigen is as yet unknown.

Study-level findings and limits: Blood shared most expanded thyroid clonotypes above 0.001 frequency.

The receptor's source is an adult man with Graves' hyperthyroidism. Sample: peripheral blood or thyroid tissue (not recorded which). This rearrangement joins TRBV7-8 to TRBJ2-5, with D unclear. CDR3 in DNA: TGTGCCAGCAGCTCCTTACTGGGTTTGCAAGAGACCCAGTACTTC. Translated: CASSSLLGLQETQYF.